Here is one T cell receptor beta chain with its context. What it recognizes is unknown. These data come from a study of tissue T cells after allogeneic stem cell transplantation. Study-level findings and limits: Within patients, tissue anatomy strongly shaped TCR repertoire composition.

The CDR3 totals 17 residues. Trimming stripped 4 bases from V and 0 bases from J, with 16 bases between. Germline CDR1 is SEHNR and CDR2 is FQNEAQ (reference sequence). The table came from immunoSEQ multiplex PCR; TCRdb's copy has only in-frame clones and leaves some out. The sample consists of around 530 clones, roughly 80% of them appearing once. The J gene is TRBJ2-1, the V gene TRBV7-9; D is possibly TRBD2 (5 bases). The TCR sequence derives from a female patient aged 18 to 50 with steroid-refractory graft-versus-host disease after an allogeneic stem cell transplant. The graft donor may have given rise to some T cells. Sequenced material: ileal tissue, taken at autopsy. CDR3 coding DNA: TGTGCCAGCAGCTATCGGGGTGCGGGTCACTCCTACAATGAGCAGTTCTTC. Protein sequence: CASSYRGAGHSYNEQFF.